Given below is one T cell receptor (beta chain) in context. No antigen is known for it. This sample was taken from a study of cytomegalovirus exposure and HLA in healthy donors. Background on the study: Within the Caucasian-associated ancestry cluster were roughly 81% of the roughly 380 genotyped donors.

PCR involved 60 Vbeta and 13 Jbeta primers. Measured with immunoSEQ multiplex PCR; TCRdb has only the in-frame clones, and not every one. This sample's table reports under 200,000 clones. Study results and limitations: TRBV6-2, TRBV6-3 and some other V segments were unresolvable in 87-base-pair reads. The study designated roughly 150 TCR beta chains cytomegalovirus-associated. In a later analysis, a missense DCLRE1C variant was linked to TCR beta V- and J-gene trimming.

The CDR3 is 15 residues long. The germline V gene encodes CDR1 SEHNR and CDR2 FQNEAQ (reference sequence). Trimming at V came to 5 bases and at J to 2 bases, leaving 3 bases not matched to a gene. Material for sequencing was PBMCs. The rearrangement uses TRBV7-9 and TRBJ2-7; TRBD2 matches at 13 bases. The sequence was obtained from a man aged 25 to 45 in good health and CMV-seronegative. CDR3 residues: CASSQGLAGTYEQYF. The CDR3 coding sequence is TGTGCCAGCAGCCAGGGACTAGCGGGAACCTACGAGCAGTACTTC. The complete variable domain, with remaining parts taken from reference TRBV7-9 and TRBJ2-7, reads DTGVSQNPRHKITKRGQNVTFRCDPISEHNRLYWYRQTLGQGPEFLTYFQNEAQLEKSRLLSDRFSAERPKGSFSTLEIQRTEQGDSAMYLCASSQGLAGTYEQYFGPGTRLTVT.